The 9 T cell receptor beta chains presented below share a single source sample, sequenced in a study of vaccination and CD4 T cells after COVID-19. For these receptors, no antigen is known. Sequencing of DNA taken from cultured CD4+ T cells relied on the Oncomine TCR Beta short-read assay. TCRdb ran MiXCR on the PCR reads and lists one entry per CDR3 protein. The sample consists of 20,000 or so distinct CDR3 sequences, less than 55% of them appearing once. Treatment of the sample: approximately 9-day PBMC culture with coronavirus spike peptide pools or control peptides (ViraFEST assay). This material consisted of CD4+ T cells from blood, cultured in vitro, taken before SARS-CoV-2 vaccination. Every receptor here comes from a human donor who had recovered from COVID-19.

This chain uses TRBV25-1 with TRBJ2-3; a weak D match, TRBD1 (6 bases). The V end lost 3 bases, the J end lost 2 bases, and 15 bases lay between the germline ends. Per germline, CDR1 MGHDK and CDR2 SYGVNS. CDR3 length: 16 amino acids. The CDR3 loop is CASSENDRYPTDTQYF. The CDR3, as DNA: TGTGCCAGCAGTGAGAACGACAGGTACCCCACAGATACGCAGTATTTT.

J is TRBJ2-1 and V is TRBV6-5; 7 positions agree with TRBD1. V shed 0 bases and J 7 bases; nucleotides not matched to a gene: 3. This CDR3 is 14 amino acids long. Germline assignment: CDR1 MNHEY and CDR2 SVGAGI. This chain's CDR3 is CASSYSYRGNEQFF. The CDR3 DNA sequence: TGTGCCAGCAGTTACTCGTACAGGGGAAATGAGCAGTTCTTC.

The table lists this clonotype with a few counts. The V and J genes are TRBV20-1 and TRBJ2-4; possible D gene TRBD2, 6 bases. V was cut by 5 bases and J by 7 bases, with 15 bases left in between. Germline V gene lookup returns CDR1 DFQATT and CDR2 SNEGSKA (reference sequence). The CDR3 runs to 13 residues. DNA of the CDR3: TGCAGTGCTCCGCGGGGCGGAGAGAACATTCAGTACTTC. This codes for CSAPRGGENIQYF.

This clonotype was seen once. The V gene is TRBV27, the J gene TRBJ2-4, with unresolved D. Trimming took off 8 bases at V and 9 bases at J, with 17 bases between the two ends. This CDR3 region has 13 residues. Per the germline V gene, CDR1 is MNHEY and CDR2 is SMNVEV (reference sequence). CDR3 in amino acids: CASGEAQSRIQYF. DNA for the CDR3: TGTGCCAGCGGCGAAGCCCAGAGTCGCATTCAGTACTTC.

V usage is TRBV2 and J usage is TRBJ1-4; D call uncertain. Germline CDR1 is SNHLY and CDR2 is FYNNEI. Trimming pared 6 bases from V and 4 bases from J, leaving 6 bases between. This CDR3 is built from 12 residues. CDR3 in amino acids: CASRHLNEKLFF. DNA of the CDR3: TGTGCCAGCAGACACCTTAATGAAAAACTGTTTTTT.

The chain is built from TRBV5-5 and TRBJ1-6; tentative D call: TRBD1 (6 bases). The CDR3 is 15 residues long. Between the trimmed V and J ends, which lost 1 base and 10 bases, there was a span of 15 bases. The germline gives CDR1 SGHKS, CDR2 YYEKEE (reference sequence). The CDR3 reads CASSLRLTGPSPLHF. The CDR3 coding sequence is TGTGCCAGCAGCTTGAGGTTGACAGGACCCTCACCCCTCCACTTT.

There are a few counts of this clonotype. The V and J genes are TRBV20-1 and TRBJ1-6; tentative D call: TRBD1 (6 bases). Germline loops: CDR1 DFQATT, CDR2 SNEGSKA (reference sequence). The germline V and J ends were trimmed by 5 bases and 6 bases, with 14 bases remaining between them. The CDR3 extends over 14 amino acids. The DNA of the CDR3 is TGCAGTGCTGTAAGGACAGACATTAATTCACCCCTCCACTTT. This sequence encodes CSAVRTDINSPLHF.

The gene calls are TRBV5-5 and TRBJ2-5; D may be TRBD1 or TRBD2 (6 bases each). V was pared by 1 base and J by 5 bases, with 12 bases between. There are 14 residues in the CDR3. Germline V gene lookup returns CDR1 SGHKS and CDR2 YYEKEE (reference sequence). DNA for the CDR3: TGTGCCAGCAGCTTGTTCGGGGGCGCGGAGACCCAGTACTTC. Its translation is CASSLFGGAETQYF.

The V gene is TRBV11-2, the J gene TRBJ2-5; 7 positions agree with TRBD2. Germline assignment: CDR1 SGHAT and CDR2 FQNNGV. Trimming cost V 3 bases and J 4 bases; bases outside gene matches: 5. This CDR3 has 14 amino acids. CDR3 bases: TGTGCCAGCAGCTTGGGGGGGGTCGGAGAGACCCAGTACTTC. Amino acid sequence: CASSLGGVGETQYF.